The 29 T cell receptor beta chains given below trace back to one sample, sequenced in a study of blood T cell repertoires in COVID-19. The table came from immunoSEQ multiplex PCR; TCRdb's copy has only in-frame clones and leaves some out. The repertoire has about 72,000 clones, 82% of them found once; the top ten carry around 19%. The sample consisted of peripheral blood. The source is a human donor in a cohort sampled during active COVID-19.

The rearrangement joins TRBV6-5 to TRBJ2-5; 11 nucleotides agree with TRBD1. CDR1 and CDR2 (germline): MNHEY, SVGAGI. This CDR3 contains 15 residues. The V segment lost 4 bases and the J segment 3 bases; nucleotides outside the gene matches: 4. The DNA for the CDR3 is TGTGCCAGCAGTTCAGGGGGACAGGGGGAAGAGACCCAGTACTTC. Translation gives CASSSGGQGEETQYF.

V gene TRBV5-6 combines with J gene TRBJ2-5; 7 bases agree with TRBD2. This CDR3 has 12 residues. V shed 5 bases, J shed 5 bases, and the junction held 3 bases outside the gene matches. The germline gives CDR1 SGHDT, CDR2 YYEEEE. CDR3 protein: CASSWDYETQYF. The DNA of the CDR3 is TGTGCCAGCAGTTGGGACTACGAGACCCAGTACTTC.

This clone is classed as medium-sized. Different DNA sequences within this sample yield the same CDR3. The chain links TRBV12-3 or TRBV12-4 to TRBJ2-7; 8 bases fit TRBD2. Trimming cost V 3 bases and J 2 bases; bases outside gene matches: 0. The CDR3 loop spans 13 amino acids. In DNA form, the CDR3 reads TGTGCCAGCAGTTTGGGACTAGCCTACGAGCAGTACTTC. This gives the protein CASSLGLAYEQYF.

V gene TRBV30 combines with J gene TRBJ2-7; 7 bases align to TRBD2. J gave up 4 bases and V 3 bases, and 6 bases lay outside the gene matches. The germline V gene encodes CDR1 GTSNPN and CDR2 SVGIG (reference sequence). This CDR3 is 13 amino acids long. The DNA of the CDR3 is TGTGCCTGGAGCGGGGGGTCATCTTACGAGCAGTACTTC. Its protein is CAWSGGSSYEQYF.

The rearrangement uses TRBV5-5 and TRBJ2-5; perhaps TRBD2 as D (5 bases). V lost 7 bases to trimming and J lost 5 bases, with 18 bases between them. There are 14 residues in the CDR3. Germline V gene data show CDR1 as SGHKS and CDR2 as YYEKEE (reference sequence). CDR3 nucleotides: TGTGCCAGCTTTCTTGGAACACGAGGGGAGACCCAGTACTTC. This sequence encodes CASFLGTRGETQYF.

CDR3: CASSPDRDQPQHF. The CDR3 bases are TGTGCCAGCAGCCCGGACAGAGATCAGCCCCAGCATTTT. This sequence joins TRBV7-8 and TRBJ1-5, with D possibly being TRBD1 (6 bases). CDR1 is SGHVS, CDR2 FQNEAQ, per germline. V lost 5 bases and J lost 5, with 10 bases in between. The CDR3 runs 13 residues.

The chain employs TRBV30 and TRBJ1-2; 10 bases match TRBD1. Per the germline V gene, CDR1 is GTSNPN and CDR2 is SVGIG (reference sequence). This CDR3 contains 15 residues. Unmatched junction bases numbered 12, after V lost 3 bases and J lost 8 bases. CDR3 nucleotides: TGTGCCTGGAGGGTCCCGGGACAGGGGACGGCGGGCTACACCTTC. Translated, it gives CAWRVPGQGTAGYTF.

The chain couples TRBV5-1 to TRBJ1-4; 8 bases line up with TRBD1. The length of the CDR3 is 15 residues. V lost 3 bases and J lost 6; bases outside the gene matches: 7. From germline, CDR1 is SGHRS and CDR2 YFSETQ. CDR3 in amino acids: CASSWGTGQDEKLFF. The CDR3 region has the DNA TGCGCCAGCAGCTGGGGGACAGGTCAGGATGAAAAACTGTTTTTT.

V usage is TRBV7-3 and J usage is TRBJ2-3, with TRBD2 identical over 12 bases. The V gene end was trimmed by 1 base and the J gene end by 0 bases; junction bases not matched to a gene: 8. The CDR3 has 19 amino acids. Germline V gives CDR1 SGHTA, CDR2 FQGTGA. In DNA, the CDR3 is TGTGCCAGCAGCTTAAATGGACTAGCGGGGACTACTAGCACAGATACGCAGTATTTT. Translated: CASSLNGLAGTTSTDTQYF.

This clone was seen once. V is TRBV2 and J is TRBJ2-5, with TRBD1 matching 9 bases. Germline trimming cut 8 bases from V and 7 bases from J; bases unmatched to any gene: 8. The CDR3 sequence is 13 residues long. CDR1 is SNHLY and CDR2 is FYNNEI in the germline V gene. Written as DNA, the CDR3 is TGTGCCAGCTGGTGGACAGGGGTGGCGACCCAGTACTTC. Protein product: CASWWTGVATQYF.

The chain employs TRBV6-6 and TRBJ2-2; TRBD2 might be the D (5 bases). Trimming took 1 base from V and 8 from J, leaving 8 bases between them. The CDR3 extends over 13 amino acids. Germline V gene lookup returns CDR1 MNHNY and CDR2 SVGAGI (reference sequence). The CDR3 protein is CASSYLGAGELFF. The DNA of the CDR3 is TGTGCCAGCAGTTACTTGGGAGCGGGGGAGCTGTTTTTT.

The genes are TRBV11-1 and TRBJ2-2; the D gene is possibly TRBD1 (5 bases). V was pared by 6 bases and J by 1 base, with 9 bases between. CDR3 length: 14 amino acids. In germline, CDR1 is SGHAT, CDR2 FQDESV (reference sequence). CDR3 sequence: CASSPGQNTGELFF. The DNA of the CDR3 is TGTGCCAGCAGTCCCGGACAGAACACCGGGGAGCTGTTTTTT.

The rearrangement uses TRBV6-5 and TRBJ2-7; 8 bases line up with TRBD2. V shed 2 bases and J 3 bases; nucleotides not matched to a gene: 0. The CDR3 spans 13 residues. Germline assignment: CDR1 MNHEY and CDR2 SVGAGI. The CDR3, as DNA: TGTGCCAGCAGTTACCGGGAGGGCTACGAGCAGTACTTC. Protein sequence: CASSYREGYEQYF.

The chain recombines TRBV21-1 with TRBJ2-5; the table's D call, TRBD2, was not checked against the DNA. TRBV21-1 is an annotated pseudogene. This CDR3 is built from 14 residues. CDR3 protein: CASSNRGGGETQYF. The CDR3 region has the DNA TGTGCCAGCAGCAATCGGGGAGGGGGAGAGACCCAGTACTTC.

This clone was detected a few times. The V call is TRBV10-2, the J call TRBJ2-7; 10 bases line up with TRBD1. Germline CDR1 is WSHSY and CDR2 is SAAADI. The V segment lost 2 bases and the J segment 3 bases; nucleotides outside the gene matches: 10. The CDR3 loop spans 17 amino acids. The DNA of the CDR3 is TGCGCCAGCAGTGAGGATGTTTCGGGGACAGGGGTCTACGAGCAGTACTTC. This sequence encodes CASSEDVSGTGVYEQYF.

Only a few counts were recorded for this clone. This chain joins TRBV20-1 and TRBJ2-1; 7 bases line up with TRBD1. V gave up 3 bases and J gave up 5 bases; unmatched junction bases: 4. CDR3 length: 13 amino acids. Germline values: CDR1 DFQATT, CDR2 SNEGSKA (reference sequence). CDR3 DNA sequence: TGCAGTGCTAGTCACCAGGGGGACAATGAGCAGTTCTTC. Translation gives CSASHQGDNEQFF.

The CDR3 is CASSLGSAGNEQFF. The CDR3 nucleotides read TGTGCCAGCAGCTTAGGTTCAGCGGGGAATGAGCAGTTCTTC. V and J are TRBV13 and TRBJ2-1; TRBD2 agrees at 7 bases. After removal of 0 bases from V and 7 bases from J, the junction contained 3 bases not matched to a gene. This CDR3 is 14 amino acids long. Germline CDR1 and CDR2: PRHDT and FYEKMQ (reference sequence). Drawing the rest from reference TRBV13 and TRBJ2-1, the complete variable domain is AAGVIQSPRHLIKEKRETATLKCYPIPRHDTVYWYQQGPGQDPQFLISFYEKMQSDKGSIPDRFSAQQFSDYHSELNMSSLELGDSALYFCASSLGSAGNEQFFGPGTRLTVL.

The chain carries TRBV7-2 and TRBJ2-3; D remains unclear. Trimming took off 5 bases at V and 0 bases at J, with 18 bases between the two ends. Germline loops: CDR1 SGHTA, CDR2 FQGNSA. This CDR3 region has 17 residues. The CDR3 DNA sequence: TGTGCCAGCAGCCGCAAGATCGCCCTATCGAGCACAGATACGCAGTATTTT. This codes for CASSRKIALSSTDTQYF.

The chain recombines TRBV19 with TRBJ1-4, with 9 bases matching TRBD1. The CDR3 is made up of 14 amino acids. The junction had 0 bases not matched to a gene; V was cut back by 1 base and J by 6 bases. Germline V gene sequence: CDR1 LNHDA, CDR2 SQIVND (reference sequence). The CDR3 region is CASSIGTGDEKLFF. CDR3 DNA: TGTGCCAGTAGTATAGGGACAGGGGATGAAAAACTGTTTTTT.

The chain joins TRBV5-1 to TRBJ2-7; 7 positions agree with TRBD1. Germline V CDR1 and CDR2: SGHRS, YFSETQ. The CDR3 spans 15 residues. J was trimmed by 2 bases and V by 0 bases; bases with no gene match: 5. CDR3 residues: CASSLVMGTAYEQYF. CDR3 nucleotide sequence: TGCGCCAGCAGCTTGGTTATGGGGACAGCCTACGAGCAGTACTTC.

The chain carries TRBV5-1 and TRBJ1-1, with TRBD1 matching over 7 bases. CDR3 length: 14 residues. CDR1 and CDR2 from the germline V gene are SGHRS and YFSETQ. V was clipped by 5 bases and J by 7 bases; unmatched bases: 11. CDR3 protein: CASSLDSDRVEAFF. The CDR3 coding sequence is TGCGCCAGCAGTCTCGATTCCGACAGGGTTGAAGCTTTCTTT. The whole variable domain, filled in from reference TRBV5-1 and TRBJ1-1, reads KAGVTQTPRYLIKTRGQQVTLSCSPISGHRSVSWYQQTPGQGLQFLFEYFSETQRNKGNFPGRFSGRQFSNSRSEMNVSTLELGDSALYLCASSLDSDRVEAFFGQGTRLTVV.

The chain links TRBV6-5 to TRBJ1-5; 9 nucleotides match TRBD1. The trim removed 5 bases at V and 6 bases at J, leaving 5 bases unmatched. The CDR3 runs 14 residues. CDR1 MNHEY and CDR2 SVGAGI come from the germline V gene. DNA for the CDR3: TGTGCCAGCAGTCGGGACAGGGAGGGTCAGCCCCAGCATTTT. Its translation is CASSRDREGQPQHF.

This rearrangement joins TRBV5-5 to TRBJ2-5, with D possibly being TRBD2 (6 bases). Judging by the DNA end, TRBJ2-7 fits better; the J call may be wrong. The CDR3 consists of 16 residues. Germline V gene sequence: CDR1 SGHKS, CDR2 YYEKEE (reference sequence). The CDR3 sequence is CASRSRAGYNSYEQYF. CDR3 DNA: TGTGCCAGCAGAAGTCGGGCGGGGTACAACTCCTACGAGCAGTACTTC.

The chain couples TRBV18 to TRBJ2-2; D remains unclear. The CDR3 runs 14 residues. Germline CDR1 reads KGHSH; CDR2 reads LQKENI. Trimming shortened V by 3 bases and J by 3 bases, and 8 bases separated the two germline ends. CDR3 DNA: TGTGCCAGCTCACCGGCTGGGCACACCGGGGAGCTGTTTTTT. It encodes CASSPAGHTGELFF.

This clone was observed a few times. The chain carries TRBV7-8 and TRBJ1-2, with D maybe TRBD1 (6 bases). CDR1 is SGHVS, CDR2 FQNEAQ, per germline. With 5 bases removed from V and 4 bases from J, the gap between germline ends came to 14 bases. CDR3 length: 14 residues. The CDR3 loop reads CASSLNRDTYGYTF. The CDR3 region has the DNA TGTGCCAGCAGCCTGAACAGGGATACCTATGGCTACACCTTC.

A note on this clone: Other DNA sequences of this sample code for an identical CDR3. V is TRBV19 and J is TRBJ2-7; 8 bases are shared with TRBD2. Per germline, CDR1 LNHDA and CDR2 SQIVND (reference sequence). V was clipped by 3 bases and J by 6 bases; unmatched bases: 4. The CDR3 runs 13 residues. CDR3 region: CASSMVAGREQYF. For the CDR3, the DNA is TGTGCCAGTAGTATGGTAGCGGGGCGCGAGCAGTACTTC.

V usage is TRBV2 and J usage is TRBJ1-1, with D maybe TRBD1 (6 bases). Between the trimmed V and J ends, which lost 4 bases and 5 bases, there was a span of 14 bases. The CDR3 spans 14 residues. The germline gives CDR1 SNHLY, CDR2 FYNNEI. CDR3 amino acids: CASSVGGARTEAFF. CDR3 nucleotides: TGTGCCAGCAGTGTGGGGGGGGCTAGAACTGAAGCTTTCTTT.

This chain links TRBV12-3 or TRBV12-4 with TRBJ2-3; D gene uncertain. Trimming removed 4 bases from V and 0 bases from J, with 5 bases in between. The CDR3 has 13 amino acids. The CDR3: CASSSQSTDTQYF. Here the CDR3 DNA reads TGTGCCAGCAGTTCACAAAGCACAGATACGCAGTATTTT.

The chain links TRBV6-5 to TRBJ1-2; D unresolved. Per germline, CDR1 MNHEY and CDR2 SVGAGI. With 6 bases removed from V and 7 bases from J, the gap between germline ends came to 6 bases. CDR3 length equals 10 residues. For the CDR3, the DNA is TGTGCCAGCAGAGTCGGTGGCTACACCTTC. Protein product: CASRVGGYTF.